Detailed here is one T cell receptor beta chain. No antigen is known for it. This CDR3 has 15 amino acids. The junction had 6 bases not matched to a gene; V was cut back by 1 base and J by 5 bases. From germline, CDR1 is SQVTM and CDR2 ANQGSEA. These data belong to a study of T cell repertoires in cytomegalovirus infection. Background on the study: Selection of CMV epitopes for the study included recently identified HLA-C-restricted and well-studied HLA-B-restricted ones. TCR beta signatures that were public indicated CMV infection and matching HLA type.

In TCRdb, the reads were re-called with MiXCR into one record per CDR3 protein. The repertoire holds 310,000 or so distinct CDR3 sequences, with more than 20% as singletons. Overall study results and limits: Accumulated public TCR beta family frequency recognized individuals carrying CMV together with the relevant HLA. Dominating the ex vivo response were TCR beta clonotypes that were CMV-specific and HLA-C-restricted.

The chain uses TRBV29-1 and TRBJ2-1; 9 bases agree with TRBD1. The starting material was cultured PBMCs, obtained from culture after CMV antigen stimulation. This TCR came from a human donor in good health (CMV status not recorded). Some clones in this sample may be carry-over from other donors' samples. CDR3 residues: CSVEGLGTGNNEQFF. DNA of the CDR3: TGCAGCGTTGAAGGTCTCGGGACAGGGAACAATGAGCAGTTCTTC.